Described below is a single T cell receptor (beta chain) sequence and its context. Its target antigen remains unknown. Base qualities are not provided; no much larger clone lies one nucleotide away. The cohort was made up of 666 healthy bone marrow donors. At the time of sampling, all cohort members were nominally healthy, though unrecorded immune exposures were likely present. The donor was CMV seronegative and was included in the group of a few hundred seronegative cohort members. A peripheral blood sample was collected from each donor, and TCR beta sequencing was performed on peripheral blood mononuclear cells. The Qiagen DNeasy Blood Extraction Kit was used to extract genomic DNA from the blood cell samples. The entry originates in a study of cytomegalovirus exposure and HLA in healthy donors (dated by TCRdb to about 2017). Background on the whole study: An earlier analysis of approximately 590 of the donors reported more than 250 Gb of sequence data and roughly 110 million unique TCR beta sequences from roughly 180 million T cells. The study was designed to test whether signatures of past pathogen exposure could be identified by cataloging public T cell receptors. Because of strong linkage in the cohort, four or five DR-DQ haplotypes were treated as single units for association and clustering. Of the roughly 430 genotyped donors, roughly 85% fell in the genetic ancestry cluster associated with self-reported Caucasian donors. In addition to the first cohort of 500 to 850 subjects, a separate validation cohort of 130 or so different subjects was used. Genome-wide SNP genotypes for about 55% of the roughly 670 donors were used in a later genetic analysis, which treated that subset as a discovery cohort. High-throughput TCR immunosequencing, statistical association of individual TCRs with disease status, and machine learning were combined to predict cytomegalovirus infection status. Typing coverage varied by locus: about 620-630 donors for A, B, C, DRB1 and DQB1; approximately 500 for DQA1; approximately 570 for DPA1; under 490 for DPB1. Donor age, sex, ethnicity and CMV serostatus were compiled together with the repertoire data. In the later analysis, no new phenotypic data were used to find candidate immune exposures; instead, reliance was placed on TCR beta sequences and their occurrence across donors. Both class I and class II loci were covered by HLA typing, at four-digit resolution. All discovery cohort repertoires had been generated on a single sequencing platform. On average, roughly 250,000 unique TCR beta nucleotide sequences were sequenced per donor among about 400 genotyped donors of the cohort, with 15% to 20% of those sequences being non-productive. An early release that covered about 600 HLA-typed donors contained about 290 gigabases of sequencing data and approximately 85 million unique TCR sequences. A later analysis re-analyzed previously published TCR beta repertoires from about 600 donors and added high-resolution HLA genotyping to study TCR occurrence patterns. An earlier analysis of around 540 of the donors applied high-throughput TCR beta sequencing to assess whether each TCR beta V gene segment acted as functional or pseudogenic. The T cell repertoires of several hundred subjects were profiled by immunosequencing and related to cytomegalovirus serostatus. On the study overall, not on this receptor specifically: Correlated functional status among segregating V segments might be attributable to linkage disequilibrium, but an unknown experimental factor could not be ruled out. Most TCR sequences were observed very rarely across donors, whereas some public TCRs were present in many individuals. The study gave a list of around 170 TCR beta chains associated with cytomegalovirus. A group of highly shared sequence variants was considered likely to be a technical artifact of the sequencing pipeline. The only immune exposure information available for the cohort was CMV serostatus. The authors suggested that the approach could potentially be extended to other disease states and immunological phenotypes. In vitro tests confirmed that a few of the cytomegalovirus-associated TCR beta chains recognize cytomegalovirus antigens. The classifier was reported to diagnose cytomegalovirus status with high specificity and sensitivity in both the original cohort and the validation cohort. In this cohort, only TCR beta chains were sequenced, and detectable features were limited by the absence of alpha or paired-chain data. A further reported finding was that TCR beta sequences accurately predicted the HLA-A and HLA-B alleles for most subjects in the first cohort. Because some donors lacked HLA typing at each locus, the association tests relied only on the typed subset. Roughly uniform sequencing depth across donors was assumed in presence/absence analyses, although this assumption may not hold. In a later analysis, several top co-occurrence clusters were reported to appear linked to parvovirus B19, influenza, CMV and Epstein-Barr virus. In a later analysis, HLA-associated TCR beta chains were found to be more clonally expanded and to have lower generation probabilities than equally common non-associated chains. In a later analysis, the rate of TCR association differed among HLA loci, with DRB1 alleles having the most associated TCRs and HLA-C alleles having the fewest. When HLA alleles, especially DR and DQ, strongly co-occurred, attributing TCR associations to individual alleles was difficult. In a later analysis, 15,000 to 20,000 TCR beta sequences were associated with specific HLA alleles at a false discovery rate of 0.05. Because counts were too low, some 17 rarely observed V segments, including chromosome 9 orphons, were left out of the earlier analysis of approximately 580 of the donors. An earlier analysis of some 590 of the donors showed that most TCR beta V segments appeared in productive rearrangements either about 87% or about 30% of the time, which broadly matched IMGT annotations. In a later analysis, most CMV-associated TCR beta chains were found to appear HLA-restricted, with HLA associations seemingly driven largely by CMV exposure. An association between a missense DCLRE1C variant and V-gene and J-gene trimming of TCR beta chains was found in a later genetic analysis and replicated in an independent cohort. Compared with the roughly 700-donor mean, donors in an Asian-associated ancestry cluster had fewer N-insertions in productive TCRs, according to a later genetic analysis.

Library preparation was by the immunoSEQ multiplex PCR assay. For the multiplex PCR, a mixture combining 60 forward primers for TCR Vbeta segments and 13 reverse primers for TCR Jbeta segments was used. A multiplex PCR assay on genomic DNA amplified the CDR3 region of rearranged TCR beta genes. The Illumina HiSeq System was used to sequence the amplified TCR beta libraries as 87-base-pair reads. On the authors' methods: In a later analysis, 77 million or so unique TCR beta chains were counted across the 650 to 750 repertoires, and roughly 10 million of these chains were shared by at least two donors. To remove PCR and sequencing errors, raw reads were error-corrected and collapsed into unique sequences using a nearest-neighbor algorithm that merged closely related sequences. CDR3 sequences were aligned to IMGT reference sequences to assign V, D and J gene segments. For a sequence to be retained, at least a six-nucleotide match to both a V gene segment and a J gene segment was required. Rearrangements were classified as productive when the CDR3 lacked stop codons and remained in frame with V and J, and all other rearrangements were classified as non-productive. CDR3 was defined by IMGT convention, running from the second conserved V-encoded cysteine to the conserved J-encoded phenylalanine. In an earlier analysis of more than 550 of the donors, sequences lacking an unambiguous match to a single V gene segment were excluded. In an earlier analysis of roughly 500 of the donors, V segments were called functional above 56.7% productive rearrangements and were called segregating when the between-donor standard deviation exceeded 5%. A statistical classification framework was built for diagnosing cytomegalovirus status from the catalog of TCR beta chain sequences. V and J gene assignment, in a later analysis, came from comparing TCR nucleotide sequences with IMGT/GENE-DB human TR gene sequences. Using the TCRdist pipeline, a later analysis assigned CDR3 sequences along with most-parsimonious VDJ recombination scenarios. In a later analysis, every TCR beta chain was defined by the combination of its CDR3 amino acid sequence and its V-gene family, and reads without a unique V-gene family were dropped. In a later analysis, approximately 640 highly shared, low-generation-probability nucleotide sequences were removed to address suspected cross-contamination and a sequencing artifact. A later analysis calculated a clonal expansion index for each public chain from normalized within-repertoire ranks of inferred template counts. In a later analysis, generation probabilities were computed with a VDJ recombination model fitted to out-of-frame rearrangements, and the resulting probabilities were checked against IGoR. A later analysis scored TCR-TCR, TCR-HLA and TCR-CMV co-occurrence with hypergeometric tests, applying a repertoire-size bias correction to TCR pairs. In a later analysis, false discovery rates were estimated by permuting HLA or CMV assignments 20 times. In a later analysis, co-occurring TCRs were grouped with DBSCAN, and TCRdist sequence similarity was added when clustering was performed within HLA-allele-positive subsets. Repertoires with fewer than 30,000 or more than 120,000 public chains were left out of co-occurrence clustering, as were a handful of repertoires with anomalous nucleotide sharing. In TCRdb, the immuneACCESS table is reduced to in-frame sequences with V and J assigned. These tables do not hold every clone; where another copy was compared, an unresolved V gene accounts for under half, and the others remain unexplained. The V and J calls and clone size were taken over from that table, and D and trimming were inferred from the DNA. The sample table shows approximately 100,000 clones, and less than 80% are seen once. The ten largest clones add up to under 4% of the sample.

The specimen was PBMCs. The TCR comes from a man aged 60 to 69 in good health and CMV-seronegative.

CDR3 sequence: CASSLERHQPQHF. The DNA sequence is given as TGTGCCAGCAGCTTAGAGAGGCATCAGCCCCAGCATTTT. The rearrangement combines TRBV7-2 with TRBJ1-5; the D segment cannot be called with confidence. Trimming removed 1 base from V and 5 bases from J, leaving 6 bases between the germline ends. The CDR3, from cysteine to phenylalanine, totals 13 residues. The DNA shown is the 39-base CDR3, in frame from base 1. The germline V gene sets CDR1 to SGHTA and CDR2 to FQGNSA.